This paragraph reports one TCR beta chain. Its specificity is not known. This specimen includes other DNA sequences encoding the same CDR3. The data derive from a study of cytomegalovirus exposure and HLA in healthy donors. Whole-study findings and limits: Earlier analysis found most TCR beta V segments productive about 87% or about 30% of the time. A later look showed TCR association rates differing by HLA locus, highest for DRB1 and lowest for HLA-C.

The CDR3 loop spans 17 amino acids. V was shortened by 7 bases and J by 2 bases, with 21 bases between the two germline ends. Germline V gives CDR1 MDHEN, CDR2 SYDVKM. PCR amplification relied on 60 Vbeta primers (plus 13 Jbeta primers). Sequencing used immunoSEQ multiplex PCR; TCRdb keeps in-frame clones, though not all of them. The sample holds some 39,000 clones. V is TRBV28 and J is TRBJ1-3; D is uncertain. The sequenced sample was PBMCs. This sequence was found in a young man in good health and CMV-seronegative. The CDR3 is CASTALSAGFAGNTIYF. CDR3 in DNA: TGTGCCAGCACCGCTTTATCTGCGGGCTTCGCTGGAAACACCATATATTTT. The entire variable domain, with the rest obtained from reference TRBV28 and TRBJ1-3, is as follows: DVKVTQSSRYLVKRTGEKVFLECVQDMDHENMFWYRQDPGLGLRLIYFSYDVKMKEKGDIPEGYSVSREKKERFSLILESASTNQTSMYLCASTALSAGFAGNTIYFGEGSWLTVV.